This TCR beta chain was profiled in a study of blood T cell repertoires in COVID-19. The wider study: Material from acute and convalescent COVID-19 was sourced from the United States, Italy and Spain.

Between the trimmed V and J ends, which lost 2 bases and 2 bases, there was a span of 14 bases. The germline V gene has CDR1 SGHAT and CDR2 FQNNGV. The CDR3 is 16 amino acids. Clones were sequenced by immunoSEQ multiplex PCR, and TCRdb holds only the in-frame ones, with some missing. The sample shows 200,000 to 300,000 clones, approximately 86% of them seen only once. Assignments of participants to cohorts depended upon their own reported clinical history. This clonotype originated in a young woman who had recovered from COVID-19. The sample taken for sequencing was PBMCs or T cells enriched from blood (not recorded which). The rearrangement links TRBV11-2 to TRBJ2-3; D gene uncertain. CDR3 loop: CASSLFSPADTDTQYF. CDR3 coding DNA: TGTGCCAGCAGCTTATTTTCCCCCGCGGACACAGATACGCAGTATTTT.